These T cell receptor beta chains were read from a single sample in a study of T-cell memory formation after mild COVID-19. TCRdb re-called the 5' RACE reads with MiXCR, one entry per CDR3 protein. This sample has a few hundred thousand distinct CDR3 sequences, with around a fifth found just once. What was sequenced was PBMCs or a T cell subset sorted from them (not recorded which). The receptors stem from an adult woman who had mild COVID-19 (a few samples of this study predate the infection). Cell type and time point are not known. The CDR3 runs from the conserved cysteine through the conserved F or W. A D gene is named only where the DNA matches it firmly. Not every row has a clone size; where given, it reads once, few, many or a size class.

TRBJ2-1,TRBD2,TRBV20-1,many,CSARDGTSGTNEQFF,TGCAGTGCTAGAGATGGGACTAGCGGGACCAATGAGCAGTTCTTC
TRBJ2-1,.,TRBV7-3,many,CASSLVASNEQFF,TGTGCCAGCAGCTTAGTCGCTAGCAATGAGCAGTTCTTC
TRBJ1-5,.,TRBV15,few,CATSIIGTVNQPQHF,TGTGCCACCAGCATTATTGGGACCGTCAATCAGCCCCAGCATTTT
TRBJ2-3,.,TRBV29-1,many,CSVEGLGSTDTQYF,TGCAGCGTTGAGGGTTTGGGTAGTACAGATACGCAGTATTTT
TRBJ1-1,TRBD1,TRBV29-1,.,CSAAGTGGEWITEAFF,TGCAGCGCAGCCGGGACAGGGGGGGAATGGATCACTGAAGCTTTCTTT
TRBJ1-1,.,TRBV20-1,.,CSARDTDSNTEAFF,TGCAGTGCTCGGGACACTGACTCGAACACTGAAGCTTTCTTT
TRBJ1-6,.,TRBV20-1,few,CSAVRDGGNSPLHF,TGCAGTGCGGTCCGGGACGGGGGTAATTCACCCCTCCACTTT
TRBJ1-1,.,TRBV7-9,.,CASSPGGGPVAFF,TGTGCCAGCAGCCCCGGGGGGGGGCCGGTAGCTTTCTTT
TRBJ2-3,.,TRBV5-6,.,CASSLKGTDTQYF,TGTGCCAGCAGCTTGAAAGGAACAGATACGCAGTATTTT
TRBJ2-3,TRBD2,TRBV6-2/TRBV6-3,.,CASSSPGLAGIWYF,TGTGCCAGCAGTAGTCCGGGACTAGCGGGCATATGGTATTTT
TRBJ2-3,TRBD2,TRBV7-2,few,CASSLLAGITGTDTQYF,TGTGCCAGCAGCTTACTAGCGGGAATTACTGGCACAGATACGCAGTATTTT
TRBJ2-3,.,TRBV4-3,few,CASSQGPFSGTDTQYF,TGCGCCAGCAGCCAAGGGCCCTTTTCGGGCACAGATACGCAGTATTTT
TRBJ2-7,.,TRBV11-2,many,CASSVPFRQAYEQYF,TGTGCCAGCAGCGTCCCGTTTCGACAAGCCTACGAGCAGTACTTC
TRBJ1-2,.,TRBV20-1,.,CSAVNRGNYGYTF,TGCAGTGCGGTAAATAGGGGGAACTATGGCTACACCTTC
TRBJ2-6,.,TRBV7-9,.,CASSRSRTSGANVLTF,TGTGCCAGCAGCCGGAGCCGCACCTCTGGGGCCAACGTCCTGACTTTC
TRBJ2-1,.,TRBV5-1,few,CASSLGWGGQGGINEQFF,TGCGCCAGCAGCCTGGGGTGGGGCGGCCAAGGAGGCATCAATGAGCAGTTCTTC
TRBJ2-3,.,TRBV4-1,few,CASSQRNRDDTQYF,TGCGCCAGCAGCCAACGTAACAGGGATGATACGCAGTATTTT
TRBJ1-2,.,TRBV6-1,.,CASSETATWNYGYTF,TGTGCCAGCAGTGAAACGGCTACCTGGAACTATGGCTACACCTTC
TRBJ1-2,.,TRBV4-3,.,CASSQDPSGQGRGYGYTF,TGCGCCAGCAGCCAAGACCCCTCAGGGCAGGGGAGAGGCTATGGCTACACCTTC
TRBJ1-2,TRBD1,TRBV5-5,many,CASSLGQGARDGYTF,TGTGCCAGCAGCTTGGGCCAGGGGGCTCGGGATGGCTACACCTTC
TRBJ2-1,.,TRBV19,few,CASSIVPTPNNEQFF,TGTGCCAGTAGTATAGTCCCCACGCCCAACAATGAGCAGTTCTTC
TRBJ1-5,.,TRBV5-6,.,CASSRRGNQPQHF,TGTGCCAGCAGCCGACGAGGGAATCAGCCCCAGCATTTT
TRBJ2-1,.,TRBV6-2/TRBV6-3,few,CASGGFGYNEQFF,TGTGCCAGCGGAGGTTTTGGCTACAATGAGCAGTTCTTC
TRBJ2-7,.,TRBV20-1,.,CSARARGAGSSYEQYF,TGCAGTGCTAGAGCCCGGGGCGCGGGAAGCTCCTACGAGCAGTACTTC
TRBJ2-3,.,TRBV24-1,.,CATSDSSSGTPTQYF,TGTGCCACCAGTGATTCTAGCTCCGGGACACCAACGCAGTATTTT
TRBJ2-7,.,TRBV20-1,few,CSARLALAYEQYF,TGCAGTGCTAGACTAGCGTTGGCCTACGAGCAGTACTTC
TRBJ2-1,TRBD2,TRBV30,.,CAWRLAVGRNEQFF,TGTGCCTGGAGACTAGCGGTGGGTAGGAATGAGCAGTTCTTC